The sequence of this T cell receptor (beta chain) was determined in a study of blood T cell repertoires in COVID-19. As for the study in general: Sites in the United States, Italy and Spain provided acute and convalescent COVID-19 samples. Sample material is recorded as cDNA or gDNA derived from T cells, B-cell-depleted T cells, or PBMCs.

Per the authors' pipeline: Nucleated cell number was recorded as an estimate derived from reference gene primer amplification. Clones were read by immunoSEQ multiplex PCR, and TCRdb kept only the in-frame ones, dropping some. V and J calls and clone size follow that table, whereas D and trimming were derived from the DNA. The sample shows 190,000 or so clones, around nine tenths of them seen only once. The TCR originated in a man aged 40-49 years with active or convalescent COVID-19. The sample comprised peripheral blood.

CDR3 sequence reads: CASRTGTGNSPLHF. The CDR3 nucleotides are TGTGCCAGCAGAACCGGGACTGGCAATTCACCCCTCCACTTT. The rearrangement joins TRBV6-5 to TRBJ1-6; possible D gene TRBD1, 5 bases. The germline CDR1 and CDR2 sequences are MNHEY and SVGAGI. The CDR3 sequence is 14 residues long. Deletions cut 6 bases from V and 7 bases from J, with 13 bases between.